What follows describes a single T cell receptor beta chain. The sample comes from a study of blood T cell repertoires in COVID-19. About the study: The study drew acute and convalescent COVID-19 samples from the United States, Italy and Spain. PBMCs, B-cell-depleted T cells, or T cells provided the cDNA or gDNA that made up the material.

Original processing notes: Reference gene primer amplification gave estimated nucleated cell counts. TCRdb's table, derived via immunoSEQ multiplex PCR, lists solely in-frame clones and lacks some. The D gene and trimming were derived from the DNA, and the V and J assignments and clone size from that table. The data hold 120,000 or so clones, with 87% observed a single time. The germline V gene has CDR1 SEHNR and CDR2 FQNEAQ (reference sequence). The CDR3 has 15 residues. Trimming removed 5 bases from V and 8 bases from J, with 21 bases in between. This chain joins TRBV7-9 and TRBJ1-2; D not resolved. The sequenced sample was peripheral blood. The sequence was obtained from a woman in her 70s with acute or convalescent COVID-19. The CDR3 DNA follows: TGTGCCAGCAGCCCAAATCCGGGGAGAGGTGAAGGCTACACCTTC. Translating gives CASSPNPGRGEGYTF.